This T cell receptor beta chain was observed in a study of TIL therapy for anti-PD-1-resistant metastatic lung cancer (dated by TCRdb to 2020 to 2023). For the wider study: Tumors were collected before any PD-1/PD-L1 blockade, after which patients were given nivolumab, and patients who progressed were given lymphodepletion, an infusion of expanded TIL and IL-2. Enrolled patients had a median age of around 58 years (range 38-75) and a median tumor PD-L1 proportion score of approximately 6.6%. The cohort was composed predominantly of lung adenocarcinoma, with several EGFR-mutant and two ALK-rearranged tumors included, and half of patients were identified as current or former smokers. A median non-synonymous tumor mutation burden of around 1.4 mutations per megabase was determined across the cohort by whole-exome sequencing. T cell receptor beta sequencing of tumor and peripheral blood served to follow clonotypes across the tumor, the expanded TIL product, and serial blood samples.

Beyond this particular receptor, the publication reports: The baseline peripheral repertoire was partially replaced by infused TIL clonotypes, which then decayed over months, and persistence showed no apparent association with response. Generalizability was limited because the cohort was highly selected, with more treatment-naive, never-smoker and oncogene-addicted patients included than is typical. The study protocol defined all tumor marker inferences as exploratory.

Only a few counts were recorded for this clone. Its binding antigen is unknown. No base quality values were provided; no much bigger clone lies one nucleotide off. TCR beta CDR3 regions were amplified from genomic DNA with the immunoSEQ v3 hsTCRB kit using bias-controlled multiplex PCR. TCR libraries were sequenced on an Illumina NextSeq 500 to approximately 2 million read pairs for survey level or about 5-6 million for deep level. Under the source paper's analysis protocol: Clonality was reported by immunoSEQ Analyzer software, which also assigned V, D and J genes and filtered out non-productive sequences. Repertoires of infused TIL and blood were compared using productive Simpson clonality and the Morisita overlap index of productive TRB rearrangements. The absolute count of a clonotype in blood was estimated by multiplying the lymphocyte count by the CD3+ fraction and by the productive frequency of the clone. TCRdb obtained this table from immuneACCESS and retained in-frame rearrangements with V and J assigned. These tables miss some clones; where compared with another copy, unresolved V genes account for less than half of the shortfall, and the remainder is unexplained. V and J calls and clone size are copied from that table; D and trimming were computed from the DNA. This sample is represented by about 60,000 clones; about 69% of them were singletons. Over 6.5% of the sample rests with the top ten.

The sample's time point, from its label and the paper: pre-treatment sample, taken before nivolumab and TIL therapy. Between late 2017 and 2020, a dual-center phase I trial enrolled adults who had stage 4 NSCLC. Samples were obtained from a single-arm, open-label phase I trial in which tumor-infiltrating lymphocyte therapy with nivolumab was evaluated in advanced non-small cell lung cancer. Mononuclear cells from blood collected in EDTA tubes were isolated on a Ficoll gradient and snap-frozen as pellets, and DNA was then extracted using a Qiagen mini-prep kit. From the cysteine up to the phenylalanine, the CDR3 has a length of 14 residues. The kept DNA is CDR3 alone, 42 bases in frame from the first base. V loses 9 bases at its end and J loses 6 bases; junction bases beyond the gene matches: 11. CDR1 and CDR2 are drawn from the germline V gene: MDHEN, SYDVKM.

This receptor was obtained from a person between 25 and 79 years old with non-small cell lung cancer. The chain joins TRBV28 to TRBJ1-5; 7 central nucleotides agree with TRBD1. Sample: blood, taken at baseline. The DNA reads TGTGCCAGTACAGGGGTAGGAGGGGTTCAGCCCCAGCATTTT. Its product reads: CASTGVGGVQPQHF.